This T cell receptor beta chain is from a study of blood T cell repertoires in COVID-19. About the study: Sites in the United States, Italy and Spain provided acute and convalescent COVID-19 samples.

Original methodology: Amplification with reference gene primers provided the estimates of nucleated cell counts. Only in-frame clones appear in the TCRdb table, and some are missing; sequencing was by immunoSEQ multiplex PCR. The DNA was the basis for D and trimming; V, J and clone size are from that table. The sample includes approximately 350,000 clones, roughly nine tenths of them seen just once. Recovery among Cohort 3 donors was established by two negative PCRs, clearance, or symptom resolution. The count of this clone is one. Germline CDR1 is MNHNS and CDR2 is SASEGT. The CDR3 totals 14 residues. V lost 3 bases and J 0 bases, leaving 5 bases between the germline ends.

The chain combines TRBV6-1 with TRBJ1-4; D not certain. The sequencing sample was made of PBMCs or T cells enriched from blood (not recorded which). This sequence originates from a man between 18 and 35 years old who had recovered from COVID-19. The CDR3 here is CASSDTTTNEKLFF. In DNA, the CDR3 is TGTGCCAGCAGTGACACAACAACTAATGAAAAACTGTTTTTT.